Listed below are T cell receptor beta chains from one sample, sequenced in a study of shared clonotypes between healthy human individuals. The assay was immunoSEQ multiplex PCR, and TCRdb's table has in-frame clones only and misses some. The sample lists a few million clones, approximately 92% occurring once. Sequencing was done on a sample of naive CD8+ T cells from PBMCs. The receptors derive from a man aged 18 to 30 in good health. Some clones in this sample may be carry-over from other donors' samples. The CDR3 runs from the conserved cysteine through the conserved F or W. D genes are given only for firm matches. Clone size is shown for a subset of rows, as once, few, many or a class of expanded clone.

clone size	V gene	J gene	CDR3 length	D gene	CDR3 protein
.	TRBV9	TRBJ2-1	15	TRBD1	CASSVGGQAYNEQFF
.	TRBV9	TRBJ2-3	13	.	CASSVVFPDTQYF
.	TRBV5-4	TRBJ2-7	14	TRBD2	CASSPGLASYEQYF
.	TRBV30	TRBJ1-2	14	.	CAWSGRGRNYGYTF
once	TRBV7-2	TRBJ2-7	14	TRBD1	CASSSRTGVGEQYF
.	TRBV7-9	TRBJ1-5	16	.	CASSLAQDFSGQPQHF
.	TRBV29-1	TRBJ2-1	14	TRBD2	CSVEKTGLYNEQFF
.	TRBV19	TRBJ2-7	17	TRBD2	CASSHKGLAGELDEQYF
once	TRBV6-5	TRBJ1-1	15	.	CASSYSWGQNTEAFF
.	TRBV5-6	TRBJ2-7	15	.	CASSPRFSGAHEQYF
.	TRBV4-1	TRBJ1-2	16	.	CASSQDSLQVGYGYTF
.	TRBV11-2	TRBJ2-1	13	.	CASSYRDINEQFF
.	TRBV9	TRBJ2-1	14	.	CASSGLPRDNEQFF
.	TRBV7-8	TRBJ2-2	16	TRBD2	CASSLAASGSIGELFF
few	TRBV28	TRBJ1-1	12	TRBD1	CISKGAVTEAFF
.	TRBV28	TRBJ2-7	14	.	CASSFGARHYEQYF
.	TRBV7-9	TRBJ1-2	15	.	CASSPRASSASGYTF
.	TRBV9	TRBJ1-2	14	.	CASSSLGQGYGYTF